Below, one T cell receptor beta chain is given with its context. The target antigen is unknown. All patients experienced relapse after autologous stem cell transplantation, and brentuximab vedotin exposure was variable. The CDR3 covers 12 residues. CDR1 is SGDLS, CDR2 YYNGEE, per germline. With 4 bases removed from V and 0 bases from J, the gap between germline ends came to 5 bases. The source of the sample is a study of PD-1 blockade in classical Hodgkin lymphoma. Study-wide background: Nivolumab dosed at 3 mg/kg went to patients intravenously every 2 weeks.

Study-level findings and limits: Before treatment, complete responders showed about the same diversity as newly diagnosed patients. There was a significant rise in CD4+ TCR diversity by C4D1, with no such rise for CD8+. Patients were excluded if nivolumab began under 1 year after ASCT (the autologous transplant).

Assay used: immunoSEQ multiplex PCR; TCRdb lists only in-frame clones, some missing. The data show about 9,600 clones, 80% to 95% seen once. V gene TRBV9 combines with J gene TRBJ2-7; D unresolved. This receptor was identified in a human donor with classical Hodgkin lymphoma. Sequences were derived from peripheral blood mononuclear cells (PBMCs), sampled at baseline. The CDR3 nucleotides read TGTGCCAGCAGCTCAAGCTCCTACGAGCAGTACTTC. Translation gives CASSSSSYEQYF.